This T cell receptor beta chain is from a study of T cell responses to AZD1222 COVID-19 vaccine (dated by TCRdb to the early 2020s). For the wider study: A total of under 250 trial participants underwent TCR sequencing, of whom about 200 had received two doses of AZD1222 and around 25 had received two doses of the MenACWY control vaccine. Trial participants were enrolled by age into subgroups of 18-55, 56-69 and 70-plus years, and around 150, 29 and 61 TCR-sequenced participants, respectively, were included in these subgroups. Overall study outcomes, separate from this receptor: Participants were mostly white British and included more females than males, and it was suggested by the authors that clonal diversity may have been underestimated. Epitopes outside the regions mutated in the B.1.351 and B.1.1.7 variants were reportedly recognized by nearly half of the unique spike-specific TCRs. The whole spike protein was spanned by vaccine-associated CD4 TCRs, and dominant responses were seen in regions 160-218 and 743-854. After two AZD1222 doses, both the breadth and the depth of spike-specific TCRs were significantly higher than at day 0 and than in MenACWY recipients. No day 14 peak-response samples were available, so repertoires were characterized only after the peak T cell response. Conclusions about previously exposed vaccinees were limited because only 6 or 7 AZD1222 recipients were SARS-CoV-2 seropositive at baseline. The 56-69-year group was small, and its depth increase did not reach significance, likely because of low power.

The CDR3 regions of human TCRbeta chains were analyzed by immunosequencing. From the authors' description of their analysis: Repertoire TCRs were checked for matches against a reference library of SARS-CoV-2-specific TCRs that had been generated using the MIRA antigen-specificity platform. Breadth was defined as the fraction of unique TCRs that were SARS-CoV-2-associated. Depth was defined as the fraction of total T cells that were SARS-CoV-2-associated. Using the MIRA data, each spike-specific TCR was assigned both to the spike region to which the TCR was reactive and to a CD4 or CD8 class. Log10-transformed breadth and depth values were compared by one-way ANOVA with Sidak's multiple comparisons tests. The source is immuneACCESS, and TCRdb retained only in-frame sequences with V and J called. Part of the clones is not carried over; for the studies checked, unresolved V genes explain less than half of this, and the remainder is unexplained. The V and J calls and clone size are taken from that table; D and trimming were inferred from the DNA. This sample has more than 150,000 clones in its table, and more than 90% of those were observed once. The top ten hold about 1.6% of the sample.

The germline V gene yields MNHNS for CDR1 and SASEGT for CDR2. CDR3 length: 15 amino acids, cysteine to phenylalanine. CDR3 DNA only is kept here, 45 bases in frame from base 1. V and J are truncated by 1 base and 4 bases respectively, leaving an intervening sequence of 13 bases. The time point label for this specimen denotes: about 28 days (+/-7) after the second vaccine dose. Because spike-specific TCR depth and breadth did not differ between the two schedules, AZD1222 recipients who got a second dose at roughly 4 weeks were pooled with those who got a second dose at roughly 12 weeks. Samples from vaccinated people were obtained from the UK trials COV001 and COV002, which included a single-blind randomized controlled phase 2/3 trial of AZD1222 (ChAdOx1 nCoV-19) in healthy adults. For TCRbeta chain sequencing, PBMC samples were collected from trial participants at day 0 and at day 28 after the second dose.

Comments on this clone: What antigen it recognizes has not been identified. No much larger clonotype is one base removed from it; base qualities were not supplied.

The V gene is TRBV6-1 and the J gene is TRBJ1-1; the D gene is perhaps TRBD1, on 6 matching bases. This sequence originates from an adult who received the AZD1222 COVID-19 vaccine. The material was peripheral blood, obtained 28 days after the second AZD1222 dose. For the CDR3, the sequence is CASSEVLGGGTEAFF. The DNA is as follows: TGTGCCAGCAGTGAAGTTTTAGGGGGAGGCACTGAAGCTTTCTTT.